Listed below are T cell receptor beta chains from one sample, sequenced in a study of T cells after yellow fever vaccination. TCRdb fed the 5' RACE reads into MiXCR, producing one record per CDR3 protein. Of 90,000 to 150,000 distinct CDR3 sequences listed, about 7% are singletons. The sequenced sample was CD4+ T cells sorted from PBMCs, obtained 35 to 50 days after the first yellow fever vaccination. The source of these receptors is a man aged 18 to 29 who received the YFV17D yellow fever vaccine. Each CDR3 is given with its conserved first and last residue. D genes are given only for firm matches. Size is stated for part of the rows, as once, few or many counts, or as a class when the clone is expanded.

d_gene,j_gene,v_gene,abundance,CDR3aa,CDR3nt
-,TRBJ2-1,TRBV5-1,few,CASSHGHRGGMNEQFF,TGCGCCAGCAGCCACGGACATAGAGGGGGTATGAATGAGCAGTTCTTC
-,TRBJ2-1,TRBV20-1,many,CSALGLPSSYNEQFF,TGCAGTGCTCTAGGACTCCCAAGCTCCTACAATGAGCAGTTCTTC
-,TRBJ2-2,TRBV27,many,CASAGSGYTGELFF,TGTGCCAGCGCGGGAAGCGGATACACCGGGGAGCTGTTTTTT
-,TRBJ2-5,TRBV11-3,many,CASSLKGARETQYF,TGTGCCAGCAGCCTAAAAGGGGCAAGAGAGACCCAGTACTTC
-,TRBJ1-6,TRBV6-5,-,CASRAGGTPLHF,TGTGCCAGCAGGGCGGGGGGAACACCCCTCCACTTT
TRBD1,TRBJ1-5,TRBV4-2,many,CASSHNRGSGNQPQHF,TGTGCCAGCAGCCACAACAGGGGATCAGGCAATCAGCCCCAGCATTTT
-,TRBJ2-3,TRBV12-3/TRBV12-4,many,CASSTIQGLGAQYF,TGTGCCAGCAGTACAATACAGGGTCTAGGGGCGCAGTATTTT
TRBD1,TRBJ2-2,TRBV7-2,many,CASSRSGTGRTGELFF,TGTGCCAGCAGCCGGTCCGGGACAGGGCGTACCGGGGAGCTGTTTTTT
-,TRBJ2-5,TRBV11-2,many,CASSLEEARETQYF,TGTGCCAGCAGCTTAGAAGAAGCACGGGAGACCCAGTACTTC
-,TRBJ2-7,TRBV4-1,many,CASSQAVLARSSYEQYF,TGCGCCAGCAGCCAAGCAGTCCTAGCGAGATCCTCCTACGAGCAGTACTTC
-,TRBJ1-1,TRBV9,many,CASSPPGGMNTEAFF,TGTGCCAGCAGCCCTCCGGGAGGGATGAACACTGAAGCTTTCTTT
-,TRBJ1-2,TRBV18,-,CASSSDTAYGYTF,TGTGCCAGCTCATCCGACACAGCCTATGGCTACACCTTC
-,TRBJ1-4,TRBV19,many,CASSSATNEKLFF,TGTGCCAGTAGCTCTGCAACTAATGAAAAACTGTTTTTT
-,TRBJ2-3,TRBV5-6,-,CASSLTGLGSTDTQYF,TGTGCCAGCAGCTTGACCGGGCTAGGCAGCACAGATACGCAGTATTTT
-,TRBJ1-2,TRBV5-1,few,CASSLEGAGVNYGYTF,TGCGCCAGCAGCTTGGAAGGGGCCGGAGTTAACTATGGCTACACCTTC
TRBD1,TRBJ2-7,TRBV29-1,many,CSVVSLGQGVEQYF,TGCAGCGTTGTATCGCTCGGACAGGGGGTCGAGCAGTACTTC
TRBD1,TRBJ2-1,TRBV5-4,-,CASSKQGADEQFF,TGTGCCAGCAGCAAACAGGGGGCGGATGAGCAGTTCTTC
TRBD2,TRBJ2-3,TRBV10-3,many,CAISALAGGTDTQYF,TGTGCCATCAGCGCCCTAGCGGGGGGCACAGATACGCAGTATTTT
-,TRBJ1-1,TRBV6-2/TRBV6-3,many,CASSYPGTPYEAFF,TGTGCCAGCAGTTACCCCGGGACACCCTACGAAGCTTTCTTT
-,TRBJ1-1,TRBV5-1,many,CASSLFPRPKMNTEAFF,TGCGCCAGCAGCTTGTTTCCTCGACCGAAGATGAACACTGAAGCTTTCTTT
-,TRBJ2-7,TRBV5-1,many,CASSFGGEQYF,TGCGCCAGCAGCTTTGGGGGCGAGCAGTACTTC
-,TRBJ1-5,TRBV2,many,CASRDRPSNQPQHF,TGTGCCAGCAGGGACAGACCTTCCAATCAGCCCCAGCATTTT
TRBD2,TRBJ2-3,TRBV19,many,CASSQAGPPWDTQYF,TGTGCCAGTAGCCAAGCGGGGCCTCCTTGGGATACGCAGTATTTT
-,TRBJ2-5,TRBV7-2,many,CASSFRNFETQYF,TGTGCCAGCAGCTTCAGGAATTTTGAGACCCAGTACTTC
-,TRBJ1-6,TRBV2,many,CASNPPPSYNSPLHF,TGTGCCAGCAATCCACCTCCCTCCTATAATTCACCCCTCCACTTT
-,TRBJ2-6,TRBV2,many,CASKLATAGANVLTF,TGTGCCAGCAAGCTCGCCACAGCTGGGGCCAACGTCCTGACTTTC
-,TRBJ1-5,TRBV10-3,many,CAISMSGQLNQPQHF,TGTGCCATCAGTATGTCGGGGCAGCTCAATCAGCCCCAGCATTTT
-,TRBJ1-2,TRBV6-2/TRBV6-3,-,CASSYLAGYTF,TGTGCCAGCAGTTACCTAGCTGGCTACACCTTC
TRBD2,TRBJ2-3,TRBV20-1,-,CSARRKRGSTDTQYF,TGCAGTGCTAGAAGGAAGCGGGGGAGCACAGATACGCAGTATTTT
TRBD1,TRBJ1-2,TRBV11-2,many,CASSYDRGGYTF,TGTGCCAGCAGTTACGACAGGGGCGGCTACACCTTC
TRBD1,TRBJ2-5,TRBV20-1,-,CSAQGARETQYF,TGCAGTGCCCAGGGGGCTCGTGAGACCCAGTACTTC
-,TRBJ2-1,TRBV7-9,many,CASSQRQAAYNEQFF,TGTGCCAGCAGCCAGCGACAGGCAGCCTACAATGAGCAGTTCTTC
-,TRBJ2-1,TRBV29-1,-,CSVVQSYNEQFF,TGCAGCGTTGTGCAGTCCTACAATGAGCAGTTCTTC
TRBD1,TRBJ1-6,TRBV28,many,CASNSGQGLNSPLHF,TGTGCCAGCAATTCGGGACAGGGGCTCAATTCACCCCTCCACTTT
TRBD1,TRBJ2-7,TRBV10-2,many,CASTNLGTGAFYEQYF,TGCGCCAGCACTAACCTCGGGACAGGGGCGTTTTACGAGCAGTACTTC
-,TRBJ1-2,TRBV12-3/TRBV12-4,-,CASTTLQSLGYTF,TGTGCCAGCACGACCCTTCAGTCCCTTGGCTACACCTTC
TRBD1,TRBJ2-3,TRBV5-1,many,CASSRTGGPDTQYF,TGCGCCAGCAGCCGTACAGGGGGACCAGATACGCAGTATTTT
-,TRBJ1-2,TRBV20-1,many,CSAPRQLNYGYTF,TGCAGTGCTCCCAGACAGCTTAACTATGGCTACACCTTC
-,TRBJ2-3,TRBV28,many,CASSPLTGSTDTQYF,TGTGCCAGCAGTCCCCTCACAGGGAGCACAGATACGCAGTATTTT
-,TRBJ2-2,TRBV28,many,CASSLRAGSGTGELFF,TGTGCCAGCAGTTTGCGCGCGGGGTCGGGGACCGGGGAGCTGTTTTTT
-,TRBJ2-6,TRBV5-6,many,CASSLELSGANVLTF,TGTGCCAGCAGCTTGGAACTCTCTGGGGCCAACGTCCTGACTTTC
-,TRBJ2-2,TRBV12-3/TRBV12-4,many,CASSLRSSGTGELFF,TGTGCCAGCAGCCTAAGGTCGTCAGGCACCGGGGAGCTGTTTTTT
-,TRBJ1-2,TRBV7-2,many,CASSLGSGGYTF,TGTGCCAGCAGCCTTGGATCGGGGGGCTACACCTTC
-,TRBJ1-6,TRBV20-1,few,CSASPDGNSPLHF,TGCAGTGCTAGCCCGGACGGTAATTCACCCCTCCACTTT
TRBD1,TRBJ1-1,TRBV6-1,many,CASSQNRGQGLTAFF,TGTGCCAGCAGTCAAAACAGGGGGCAAGGGTTAACGGCTTTCTTT
TRBD2,TRBJ2-1,TRBV4-3,few,CASSQEGGLEGYNEQFF,TGCGCCAGCAGCCAAGAAGGGGGACTAGAGGGCTACAATGAGCAGTTCTTC
TRBD1,TRBJ2-5,TRBV5-1,-,CASSLAEVSGGWAQYF,TGCGCCAGCAGCTTGGCCGAGGTGTCAGGGGGCTGGGCCCAGTACTTC
-,TRBJ2-3,TRBV20-1,many,CSPGRSPDTQYF,TGCAGCCCGGGGCGCTCGCCAGATACGCAGTATTTT
TRBD1,TRBJ2-2,TRBV7-8,-,CGSSLRGPGELFF,TGTGGCAGCAGCTTAAGGGGGCCCGGGGAGCTGTTTTTT
TRBD1,TRBJ1-6,TRBV2,many,CASSGDRVASPLHF,TGTGCCAGCAGTGGAGACAGGGTAGCTTCACCCCTCCACTTT
-,TRBJ1-3,TRBV21-1,few,CASAFLRESGPSGNTIYF,TGTGCCAGCGCCTTCCTAAGGGAATCGGGTCCCTCTGGAAACACCATATATTTT
-,TRBJ1-1,TRBV7-2,many,CASSLVAGLGTEAFF,TGTGCCAGCAGCTTAGTAGCAGGGCTGGGCACTGAAGCTTTCTTT
TRBD1,TRBJ2-3,TRBV12-3/TRBV12-4,many,CAVGQGVEDTQYF,TGTGCCGTTGGACAGGGGGTAGAAGATACGCAGTATTTT
TRBD1,TRBJ1-2,TRBV6-5,many,CASSYGTGGGYYGYTF,TGTGCCAGCAGTTACGGGACAGGGGGTGGTTACTATGGCTACACCTTC